This T cell receptor (beta chain) came from a study of blood T cell repertoires in COVID-19. Study-wide context: Collection of acute and convalescent COVID-19 samples took place in the United States, Italy and Spain. Sample material is recorded as cDNA or gDNA derived from T cells, B-cell-depleted T cells, or PBMCs.

How the authors handled the data: Scientists estimated how many nucleated cells there were by amplifying reference gene primers. Only in-frame clones appear in the TCRdb table, and some are missing; sequencing was by immunoSEQ multiplex PCR. The DNA was the basis for D and trimming; V, J and clone size are from that table. There are about 94,000 clones in the sample; about four fifths occur only once, and 19% lies in the top ten. The germline V gene encodes CDR1 SNHLY and CDR2 FYNNEI. The V gene lost 3 bases and the J gene lost 13 bases, with 14 bases spanning the gap. This CDR3 region has 12 residues. This clone is a singleton in its sample.

The specimen was peripheral blood. The chain links TRBV2 to TRBJ2-3; D perhaps matches TRBD1 (6 bases). This sequence was found in a human donor in a cohort sampled during active COVID-19. The CDR3 nucleotides are TGTGCCAGCAGTGAGCCGGTGGCAGGGGAGTATTTT. Its translation is CASSEPVAGEYF.